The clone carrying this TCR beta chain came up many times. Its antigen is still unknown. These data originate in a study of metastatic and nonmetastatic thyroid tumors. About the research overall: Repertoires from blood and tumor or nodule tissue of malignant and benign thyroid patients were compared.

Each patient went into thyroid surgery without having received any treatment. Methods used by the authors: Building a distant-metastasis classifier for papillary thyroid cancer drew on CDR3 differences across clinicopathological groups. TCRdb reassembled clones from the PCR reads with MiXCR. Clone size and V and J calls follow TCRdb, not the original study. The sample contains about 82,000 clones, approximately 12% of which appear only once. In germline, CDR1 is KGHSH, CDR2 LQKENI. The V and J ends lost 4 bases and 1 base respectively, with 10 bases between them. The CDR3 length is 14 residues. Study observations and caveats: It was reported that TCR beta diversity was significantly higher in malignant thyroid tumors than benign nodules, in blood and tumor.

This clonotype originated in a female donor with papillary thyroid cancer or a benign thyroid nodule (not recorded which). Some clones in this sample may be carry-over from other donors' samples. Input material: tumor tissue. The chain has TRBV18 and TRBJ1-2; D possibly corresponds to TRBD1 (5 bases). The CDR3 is CASSRGPSNYGYTF. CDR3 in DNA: TGTGCCAGCTCACGGGGACCTAGTAACTATGGCTACACCTTC.